Listed below are T cell receptor beta chains from one sample, sequenced in a study of blood T cell repertoires in COVID-19. Assay: immunoSEQ multiplex PCR; the TCRdb copy retains only in-frame clones and omits some. The sample shows hundreds of thousands of clones, about 89% of them seen only once. Sequencing was done on a sample of peripheral blood. The receptors were gathered from a woman between 25 and 40 years old with acute or convalescent COVID-19. Each CDR3 is given with its conserved first and last residue. D genes are given only for firm matches. Clone size, where shown, is once, few, many, or a class for clones that have expanded.

size,length,V,J,D,DNA,CDR3
NA,14,TRBV4-1,TRBJ1-1,NA,TGCGCCAGCAGCCAAGGGCAGATGAACACTGAAGCTTTCTTT,CASSQGQMNTEAFF
NA,15,TRBV9,TRBJ2-3,NA,TGTGCCAGCAGCGTAGATGGCTCCCACACAGATACGCAGTATTTT,CASSVDGSHTDTQYF
NA,15,TRBV27,TRBJ2-2,NA,TGTGCCAGCAGTCCCCTGGACAGGAACACCGGGGAGCTGTTTTTT,CASSPLDRNTGELFF
NA,15,TRBV20-1,TRBJ2-1,NA,TGCAGTGCTAGTCGGGGGGCACCTTATGGCAATGAGCAGTTCTTC,CSASRGAPYGNEQFF
NA,14,TRBV6-6,TRBJ1-1,NA,TGTGCCAGCAGTTACGGCAGGGGGAACACTGAAGCTTTCTTT,CASSYGRGNTEAFF
NA,14,TRBV6-4,TRBJ1-1,TRBD1,TGTGCCAGCAGTAAAGGGGGCGTAGGTGGAGAAGCTTTCTTT,CASSKGGVGGEAFF
once,16,TRBV4-1,TRBJ2-3,TRBD2,TGCGCCAGCAGCCAAGGGCGGGGGGGCCGCACAGATACGCAGTATTTT,CASSQGRGGRTDTQYF
NA,13,TRBV5-4,TRBJ2-5,NA,TGTGCCAGCAGCCACAGGGGGGGGGAGACCCAGTACTTC,CASSHRGGETQYF
NA,15,TRBV15,TRBJ2-7,NA,TGTGCCACCAGCTCAGTCTGGCCGGGGAACTACGAGCAGTACTTC,CATSSVWPGNYEQYF
NA,17,TRBV4-1,TRBJ2-7,NA,TGCGCCAGCAGCCAAGATTTACTGGGGGGGGCCTCCTACGAGCAGTACTTC,CASSQDLLGGASYEQYF
NA,14,TRBV19,TRBJ2-3,TRBD2,TGTGCCAGTAGCGCTAGCGGGCCCCCGGGTACGCAGTATTTT,CASSASGPPGTQYF
NA,15,TRBV28,TRBJ1-6,NA,TGTGCCAGCAAAAGATCAGGGCTATATAATTCACCCCTCCACTTT,CASKRSGLYNSPLHF
NA,15,TRBV9,TRBJ2-5,TRBD2,TGTGCCAGCAGCGGTAGCGGGGGGATTCAAGAGACCCAGTACTTC,CASSGSGGIQETQYF
NA,13,TRBV2,TRBJ2-4,TRBD1,TGTGCCAGCTCCGGGACAGTCGAAAACATTCAGTACTTC,CASSGTVENIQYF
NA,13,TRBV2,TRBJ2-7,NA,TGTGCCAGCAAGTCGGACACTCCCTACGAGCAGTACTTC,CASKSDTPYEQYF
NA,15,TRBV4-2,TRBJ1-1,NA,TGTGCCAGCAGCCAAGGGGGCAGCATGAACACTGAAGCTTTCTTT,CASSQGGSMNTEAFF
NA,13,TRBV4-1,TRBJ1-5,NA,TGCGCCAGCAGCCAAGAAGGGGTCCAGCCCCAGCATTTT,CASSQEGVQPQHF
few,11,TRBV27,TRBJ1-1,NA,TGTGCCAGCGGTTATCGAGCTGAAGCTTTCTTT,CASGYRAEAFF
NA,14,TRBV5-1,TRBJ2-2,NA,TGCGCCAGCAGCCCAGGACAGTACACCGGGGAGCTGTTTTTT,CASSPGQYTGELFF
NA,13,TRBV3-1/TRBV3-2,TRBJ2-5,NA,TGTGCCAGCAGCCGGGACTTCCAAGAGACCCAGTACTTC,CASSRDFQETQYF
NA,14,TRBV7-9,TRBJ1-1,NA,TGTGCCAGCAGCCCCCCTGGGCTGGGTACTGAAGCTTTCTTT,CASSPPGLGTEAFF
NA,13,TRBV5-4,TRBJ2-3,NA,TGTGCCAGCAGCCCCGGGGGTTCGGATACGCAGTATTTT,CASSPGGSDTQYF
NA,15,TRBV5-1,TRBJ2-2,TRBD1,TGCGCCAGCAGCTTGGGACAGGGCAAGACCGGGGAGCTGTTTTTT,CASSLGQGKTGELFF
NA,13,TRBV3-1/TRBV3-2,TRBJ1-2,NA,TGTGCCAGCAGCCAACGCCAGGACTATGGCTACACCTTC,CASSQRQDYGYTF
NA,13,TRBV12-3/TRBV12-4,TRBJ1-1,NA,TGTGCCAGCAGTTTACCTAAGAACACTGAAGCTTTCTTT,CASSLPKNTEAFF
NA,14,TRBV11-2,TRBJ1-5,NA,TGTGCCAGCAGCCAAACACAATCTTCTGGGCCCCAGCATTTT,CASSQTQSSGPQHF
NA,14,TRBV7-2,TRBJ1-2,TRBD1,TGTGCCAGCAGCTTGGGGGGACAGGGGTATGGCTACACCTTC,CASSLGGQGYGYTF
once,14,TRBV18,TRBJ2-2,NA,TGTGCCAGCTCACCAATCAACAGGGCCGGGGAGCTGTTTTTT,CASSPINRAGELFF
NA,17,TRBV15,TRBJ2-7,TRBD1,TGTGCCACCAGCAGAGATCTCACCCGGGACAGGGAATACGAGCAGTACTTC,CATSRDLTRDREYEQYF
NA,14,TRBV9,TRBJ2-7,TRBD1,TGTGCCAGCAGCGAGGCGGGGGACAGGGGCGAGCAGTACTTC,CASSEAGDRGEQYF
NA,18,TRBV6-4,TRBJ2-1,NA,TGTGCCAGCAGTGACCCACACTCCCCCGACGGCCGGGGTAGTGAGCAGTTCTTC,CASSDPHSPDGRGSEQFF
NA,15,TRBV9,TRBJ2-1,TRBD1,TGTGCCAGCAGCGTACCTAAGGGGGCATACAATGAGCAGTTCTTC,CASSVPKGAYNEQFF
NA,14,TRBV28,TRBJ2-1,TRBD1,TGTGCCAGCAGCTCTCCACAGGGGTCCTATGAGCAGTTCTTC,CASSSPQGSYEQFF